At least ten counts were recorded for the clone carrying this T cell receptor beta chain. The target antigen is unknown. This entry comes from a study of blood T cells in healthy people across ages. General study results and limits: Diversity was higher, and naive CD4+ cells more numerous, in long-lived donors than in aged donors.

Sample-barcoded 5' priming and a J-beta primer mix drove a second PCR of roughly 6 to 12 cycles. The template-switch adaptor was a 5' adaptor with 12 random nucleotides. It tagged each cDNA molecule. TCRdb analysed the 5' RACE reads with MiXCR anew, one entry per CDR3 protein. The sample has more than 1,000,000 distinct CDR3 sequences; roughly a quarter are singletons. CDR3 length equals 17 residues. Trimming at V came to 3 bases and at J to 3 bases, leaving 10 bases not matched to a gene. The V gene's germline CDR1 is SGHTA and CDR2 FQGNSA. A further study also used this sample, focusing on T cells of mothers and their children. This second report adds: The TCR beta CDR3 read count exceeded 9 million for each mother and was 2.5 million to 3 million for each child. The overlap seen between related mothers and children slightly exceeded that of unrelated pairs, though not significantly.

Sequencing was performed on blood. The sequence derives from a girl aged 2 to 9 in good health. The chain employs TRBV7-2 and TRBJ2-5; TRBD2 matches at 10 bases. DNA of the CDR3: TGTGCCAGCAGCTTCCGATTCAAGCTAGCGGGAGAAGAGACCCAGTACTTC. Translated: CASSFRFKLAGEETQYF.